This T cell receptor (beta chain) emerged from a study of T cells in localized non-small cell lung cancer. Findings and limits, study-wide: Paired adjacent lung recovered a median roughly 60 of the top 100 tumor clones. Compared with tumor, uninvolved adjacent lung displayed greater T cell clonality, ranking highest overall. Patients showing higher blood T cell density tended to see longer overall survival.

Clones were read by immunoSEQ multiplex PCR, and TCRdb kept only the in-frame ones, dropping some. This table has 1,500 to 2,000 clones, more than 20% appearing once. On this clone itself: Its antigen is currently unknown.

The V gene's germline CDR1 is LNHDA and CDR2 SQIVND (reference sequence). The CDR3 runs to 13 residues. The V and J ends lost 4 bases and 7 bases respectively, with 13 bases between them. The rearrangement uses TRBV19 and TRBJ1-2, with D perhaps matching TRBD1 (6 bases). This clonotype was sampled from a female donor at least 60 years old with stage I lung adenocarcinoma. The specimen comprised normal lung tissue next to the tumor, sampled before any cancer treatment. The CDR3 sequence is CASSRPDRTGYTF. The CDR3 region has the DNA TGTGCCAGTAGTAGGCCCGACAGGACTGGCTACACCTTC.